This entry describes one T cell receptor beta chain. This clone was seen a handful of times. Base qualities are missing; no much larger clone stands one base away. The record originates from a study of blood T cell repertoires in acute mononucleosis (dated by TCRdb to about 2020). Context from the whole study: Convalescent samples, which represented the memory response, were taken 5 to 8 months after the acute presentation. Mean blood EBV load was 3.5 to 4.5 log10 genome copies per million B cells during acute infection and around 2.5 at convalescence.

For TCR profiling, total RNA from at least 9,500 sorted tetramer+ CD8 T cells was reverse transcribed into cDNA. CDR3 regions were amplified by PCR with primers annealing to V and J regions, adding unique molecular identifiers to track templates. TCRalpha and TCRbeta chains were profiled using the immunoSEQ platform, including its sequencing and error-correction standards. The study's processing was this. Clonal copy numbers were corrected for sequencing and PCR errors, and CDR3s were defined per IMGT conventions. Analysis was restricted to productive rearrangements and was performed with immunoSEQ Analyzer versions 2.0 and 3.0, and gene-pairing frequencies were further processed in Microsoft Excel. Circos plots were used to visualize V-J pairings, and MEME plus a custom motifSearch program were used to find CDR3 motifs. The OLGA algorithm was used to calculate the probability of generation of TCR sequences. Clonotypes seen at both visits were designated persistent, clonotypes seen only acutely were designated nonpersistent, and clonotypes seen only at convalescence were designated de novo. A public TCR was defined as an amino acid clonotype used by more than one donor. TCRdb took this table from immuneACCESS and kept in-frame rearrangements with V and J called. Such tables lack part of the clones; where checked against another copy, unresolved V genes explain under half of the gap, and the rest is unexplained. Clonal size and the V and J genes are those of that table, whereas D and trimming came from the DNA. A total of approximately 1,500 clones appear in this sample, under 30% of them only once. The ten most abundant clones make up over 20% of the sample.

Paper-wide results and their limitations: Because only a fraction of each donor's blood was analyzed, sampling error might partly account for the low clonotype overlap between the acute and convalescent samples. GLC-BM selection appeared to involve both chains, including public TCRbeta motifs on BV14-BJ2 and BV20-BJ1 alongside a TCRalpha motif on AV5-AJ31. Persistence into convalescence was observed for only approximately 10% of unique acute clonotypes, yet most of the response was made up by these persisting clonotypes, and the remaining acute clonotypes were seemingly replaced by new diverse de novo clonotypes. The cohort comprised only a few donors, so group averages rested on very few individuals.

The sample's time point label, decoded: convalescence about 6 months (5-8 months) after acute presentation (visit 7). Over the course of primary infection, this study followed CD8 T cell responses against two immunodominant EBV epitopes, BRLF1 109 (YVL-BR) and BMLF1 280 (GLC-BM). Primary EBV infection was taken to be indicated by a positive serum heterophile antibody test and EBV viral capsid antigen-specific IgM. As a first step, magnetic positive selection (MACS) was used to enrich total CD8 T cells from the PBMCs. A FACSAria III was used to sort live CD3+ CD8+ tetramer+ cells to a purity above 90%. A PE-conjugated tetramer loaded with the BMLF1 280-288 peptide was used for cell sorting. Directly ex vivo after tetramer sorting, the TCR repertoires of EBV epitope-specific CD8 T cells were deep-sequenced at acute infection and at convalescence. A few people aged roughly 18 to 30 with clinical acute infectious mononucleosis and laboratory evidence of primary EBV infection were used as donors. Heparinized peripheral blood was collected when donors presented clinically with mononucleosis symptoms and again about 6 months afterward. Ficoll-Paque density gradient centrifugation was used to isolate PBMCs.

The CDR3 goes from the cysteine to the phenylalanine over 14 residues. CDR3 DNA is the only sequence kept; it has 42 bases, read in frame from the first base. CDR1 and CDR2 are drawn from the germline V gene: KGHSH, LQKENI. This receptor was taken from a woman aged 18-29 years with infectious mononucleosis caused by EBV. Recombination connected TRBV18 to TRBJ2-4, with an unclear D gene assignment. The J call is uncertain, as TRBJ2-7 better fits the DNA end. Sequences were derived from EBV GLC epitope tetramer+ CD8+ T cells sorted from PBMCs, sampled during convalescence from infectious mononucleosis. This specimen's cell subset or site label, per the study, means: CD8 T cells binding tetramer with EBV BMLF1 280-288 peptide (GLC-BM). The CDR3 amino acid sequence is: CASSPSQQFYEQYF. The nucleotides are TGTGCCAGCTCCCCGTCACAGCAATTCTACGAGCAGTACTTC.